These 23 T cell receptor beta chains came from one sample sequenced in a study of blood T cell repertoires in COVID-19. Data came from immunoSEQ multiplex PCR; TCRdb stores just in-frame clones and leaves some out. Here the sample spans approximately 500,000 clones, roughly nine tenths being singletons. Sequenced material: peripheral blood. Every receptor here comes from a woman in her forties or fifties with COVID-19, enrolled during active disease.

This chain links TRBV6-6 with TRBJ2-3; D perhaps matches TRBD2 (6 bases). Germline CDR1 is MNHNY and CDR2 is SVGAGI (reference sequence). The CDR3 has 16 residues. Between the trimmed V and J ends, which lost 5 bases and 3 bases, there was a span of 18 bases. CDR3 nucleotides: TGTGCCAGCAGTCGACCTTGGACCGCGGGAACAGATACGCAGTATTTT. Encoded protein: CASSRPWTAGTDTQYF.

This chain joins TRBV12-3 or TRBV12-4 and TRBJ1-3, with D possibly TRBD1 on 5 matching bases. CDR3 length: 13 amino acids. The germline V and J ends were trimmed by 7 bases and 4 bases, with 11 bases remaining between them. In DNA form, the CDR3 reads TGTGCCAGCAACCCAGGGCTAGGAAACACCATATATTTT. It translates to CASNPGLGNTIYF.

The J gene is TRBJ2-3, the V gene TRBV4-2; 7 bases map to TRBD2. The CDR3 is made up of 17 amino acids. The V and J ends lost 4 bases and 0 bases, in that order; junction bases with no gene match: 10. In germline, CDR1 is LGHNA, CDR2 YNFKEQ. This CDR3 is CASSPGRRGTSTDTQYF. CDR3 sequence (DNA): TGTGCCAGCAGCCCGGGGCGGCGGGGGACTAGCACAGATACGCAGTATTTT.

The V gene is TRBV10-2, the J gene TRBJ2-4; TRBD2 matches at 8 bases. CDR1 WSHSY and CDR2 SAAADI come from the germline V gene. V was clipped by 3 bases and J by 10 bases; unmatched bases: 11. The CDR3 contains 15 residues. CDR3 amino acids: CASSDPGGASSIQYF. As DNA, the CDR3 is TGCGCCAGCAGTGACCCGGGGGGGGCTAGTAGTATTCAGTACTTC.

The rearrangement links TRBV13 to TRBJ2-2, with D tentatively TRBD1 (6 bases). V lost 7 bases and J lost 1, with 10 bases in between. From germline, CDR1 is PRHDT and CDR2 FYEKMQ (reference sequence). CDR3 length: 14 residues. The CDR3 loop is CASTKGGNTGELFF. The CDR3 nucleotides read TGTGCCAGCACCAAAGGGGGGAACACCGGGGAGCTGTTTTTT.

The chain employs TRBV7-3 and TRBJ1-2; D is unresolved. Germline V gene sequence: CDR1 SGHTA, CDR2 FQGTGA. This CDR3 comprises 13 residues. Trimming removed 0 bases at V and 8 bases at J, with 10 bases between. The CDR3 protein is CASSLTAIGGYTF. As DNA, the CDR3 is TGTGCCAGCAGCTTAACTGCTATCGGGGGCTACACCTTC.

The rearrangement uses TRBV6-6 and TRBJ1-5; TRBD1 agrees at 10 bases. Germline V gene sequence: CDR1 MNHNY, CDR2 SVGAGI (reference sequence). The junction had 5 bases not matched to a gene; V was cut back by 7 bases and J by 5 bases. This CDR3 contains 14 residues. The CDR3, as DNA: TGTGCCAGCATTGACGGACAGGGGGATCAGCCCCAGCATTTT. This translates into CASIDGQGDQPQHF.

The chain carries TRBV11-3 and TRBJ2-3; 8 bases agree with TRBD2. V lost 5 bases and J lost 5; bases outside the gene matches: 9. The CDR3 is 15 residues long. Germline V CDR1 and CDR2: SGHNT, YENEEA. The CDR3 coding sequence is TGTGCCAGCAGCCTACGGGGGGGCGGGCAAGATACGCAGTATTTT. Translating gives CASSLRGGGQDTQYF.

This chain links TRBV9 with TRBJ1-1, with TRBD1 matching over 7 bases. The germline V gene has CDR1 SGDLS and CDR2 YYNGEE. This CDR3 contains 13 residues. The ends lost 3 bases at V and 7 bases at J; junction bases unmatched: 6. Here the CDR3 reads CASSGTGAREAFF. CDR3 sequence (DNA): TGTGCCAGCAGCGGAACAGGGGCACGTGAAGCTTTCTTT.

The chain combines TRBV11-2 with TRBJ2-5; D not resolved. The CDR3 has 13 amino acids. V lost 1 base to trimming and J lost 4 bases, with 7 bases between them. The germline CDR1 and CDR2 sequences are SGHAT and FQNNGV. The CDR3 DNA sequence: TGTGCCAGCAGCTTAGCGCGAGGAGAGACCCAGTACTTC. Its protein is CASSLARGETQYF.

This clone was picked up one time. CDR3 residues: CAWSADRGKAFF. DNA of the CDR3: TGTGCCTGGAGTGCCGACAGGGGGAAAGCTTTCTTT. This chain connects TRBV30 to TRBJ1-1, with TRBD1 matching over 9 bases. This CDR3 comprises 12 residues. The trim removed 1 base at V and 9 bases at J, leaving 3 bases unmatched. Germline values: CDR1 GTSNPN, CDR2 SVGIG (reference sequence).

This clone has only a few counts. V is TRBV11-2 and J is TRBJ1-2; 9 bases align to TRBD1. This CDR3 has 15 amino acids. V gave up 5 bases and J gave up 5 bases; unmatched junction bases: 9. Germline loops: CDR1 SGHAT, CDR2 FQNNGV. CDR3 coding DNA: TGTGCCAGCAGCCCCCTTATCGGACAGGGGTATGGCTACACCTTC. It codes for CASSPLIGQGYGYTF. The full variable domain, its missing parts supplied by reference TRBV11-2 and TRBJ1-2, is EAGVAQSPRYKIIEKRQSVAFWCNPISGHATLYWYQQILGQGPKLLIQFQNNGVVDDSQLPKDRFSAERLKGVDSTLKIQPAKLEDSAVYLCASSPLIGQGYGYTFGSGTRLTVV.

This clone was seen a few times. The rearrangement uses TRBV19 and TRBJ2-1; 13 bases map to TRBD2. The V and J ends lost 3 bases and 8 bases, in that order; junction bases with no gene match: 7. The CDR3 spans 16 residues. Germline CDR1 is LNHDA and CDR2 is SQIVND (reference sequence). The CDR3 reads CASSMKGTSGIHEQFF. Written as DNA, the CDR3 is TGTGCCAGTAGTATGAAAGGGACTAGCGGGATCCATGAGCAGTTCTTC.

The V gene is TRBV7-9, the J gene TRBJ1-2; D unresolved. The CDR3 sequence is 13 residues long. Germline CDR1 and CDR2: SEHNR and FQNEAQ (reference sequence). V dropped 1 base and J dropped 3 bases, with 6 bases sitting between them. CDR3 bases: TGTGCCAGCAGCTTAGGTCTTGACTATGGCTACACCTTC. It is translated as CASSLGLDYGYTF. Full variable domain (remainder filled in from reference TRBV7-9 and TRBJ1-2): DTGVSQNPRHKITKRGQNVTFRCDPISEHNRLYWYRQTLGQGPEFLTYFQNEAQLEKSRLLSDRFSAERPKGSFSTLEIQRTEQGDSAMYLCASSLGLDYGYTFGSGTRLTVV.

The chain couples TRBV18 to TRBJ1-3; tentative D call: TRBD1 (6 bases). Germline V gene lookup returns CDR1 KGHSH and CDR2 LQKENI. V lost 6 bases, J lost 2 bases, and 14 bases lay in between. There are 15 residues in the CDR3. The DNA for the CDR3 is TGTGCCAGCTCCCCCCGGGAGGGGGCTGGAAACACCATATATTTT. This gives the protein CASSPREGAGNTIYF. Looking up the rest from reference TRBV18 and TRBJ1-3 gives the full variable domain: NAGVMQNPRHLVRRRGQEARLRCSPMKGHSHVYWYRQLPEEGLKFMVYLQKENIIDESGMPKERFSAEFPKEGPSILRIQQVVRGDSAAYFCASSPREGAGNTIYFGEGSWLTVV.

The chain couples TRBV30 to TRBJ2-7; 7 positions match TRBD1. V was pared by 0 bases and J by 0 bases, with 8 bases of the junction left unmatched. The V gene's germline CDR1 is GTSNPN and CDR2 SVGIG (reference sequence). The CDR3 is made up of 16 amino acids. CDR3 protein: CAWSVPGTASSYEQYF. The DNA of the CDR3 is TGTGCCTGGAGTGTCCCCGGGACAGCGAGCTCCTACGAGCAGTACTTC. The full variable domain, in which reference TRBV30 and TRBJ2-7 provide the parts outside the CDR3, is SQTIHQWPATLVQPVGSPLSLECTVEGTSNPNLYWYRQAAGRGLQLLFYSVGIGQISSEVPQNLSASRPQDRQFILSSKKLLLSDSGFYLCAWSVPGTASSYEQYFGPGTRLTVT.

V gene TRBV6-1 combines with J gene TRBJ1-3, with unresolved D. CDR1 is MNHNS, CDR2 SASEGT, per germline. V was trimmed by 2 bases and J by 4 bases, leaving 9 bases between them. The CDR3 covers 14 residues. The CDR3: CASSESGRGNTIYF. The CDR3 DNA sequence: TGTGCCAGCAGTGAATCTGGGAGAGGAAACACCATATATTTT.

This clone was counted a few times. This rearrangement joins TRBV6-6 to TRBJ2-7, with TRBD1 matching 8 bases. The germline V gene encodes CDR1 MNHNY and CDR2 SVGAGI (reference sequence). V was pared by 0 bases and J by 10 bases, with 8 bases of the junction left unmatched. The CDR3 has 14 amino acids. CDR3 sequence (DNA): TGTGCCAGCAGTTACTCGCCAGGGGGCGTTCAACAGTACTTC. Encoded protein: CASSYSPGGVQQYF.

V gene TRBV5-6 combines with J gene TRBJ1-1; no definite D call. V lost 6 bases and J lost 4, with 16 bases in between. The CDR3 consists of 14 residues. Germline CDR1 SGHDT, CDR2 YYEEEE. The CDR3 is CASTPVRGGTEAFF. The CDR3 bases are TGTGCCAGCACCCCGGTGCGGGGAGGCACTGAAGCTTTCTTT.

This clone was seen a handful of times. The chain recombines TRBV11-2 with TRBJ1-1; D is uncertain. Per germline, CDR1 SGHAT and CDR2 FQNNGV. The CDR3 totals 12 residues. Trimming took 5 bases from V and 3 from J, leaving 7 bases between them. CDR3 DNA: TGTGCCAGCAGCCCTATGGACACTGAAGCTTTCTTT. This sequence encodes CASSPMDTEAFF.

This rearrangement joins TRBV28 to TRBJ1-2; tentative D call: TRBD1 (5 bases). The ends were cut back, 4 bases at V and 4 bases at J, with 16 bases in the middle. The germline V gene has CDR1 MDHEN and CDR2 SYDVKM. CDR3 size: 15 residues. The CDR3 sequence: CASSSYRQNSYGYTF. CDR3 nucleotides: TGTGCCAGCAGTTCCTACCGACAGAACTCCTATGGCTACACCTTC.

The rearrangement uses TRBV20-1 and TRBJ1-2; 7 nucleotides agree with TRBD1. Germline V gene lookup returns CDR1 DFQATT and CDR2 SNEGSKA (reference sequence). Losses at the gene ends were 5 bases for V and 8 bases for J; bases not matched to a gene: 5. This CDR3 comprises 11 residues. CDR3 DNA sequence: TGCAGTGCTTCGGACAGGTACGGCTACACCTTC. It codes for CSASDRYGYTF.

The rearrangement uses TRBV3-1 (or the pseudogene TRBV3-2) and TRBJ2-4, with a weak D call TRBD1 (5 bases). Germline CDR1 and CDR2: LGHDT and YNNKEL (reference sequence). The CDR3 consists of 15 residues. The V end lost 1 base, the J end lost 7 bases, and 14 bases lay between the germline ends. This CDR3 reads CASSQGQGVMNIQYF. The CDR3 DNA reads TGTGCCAGCAGCCAAGGGCAGGGTGTTATGAACATTCAGTACTTC.